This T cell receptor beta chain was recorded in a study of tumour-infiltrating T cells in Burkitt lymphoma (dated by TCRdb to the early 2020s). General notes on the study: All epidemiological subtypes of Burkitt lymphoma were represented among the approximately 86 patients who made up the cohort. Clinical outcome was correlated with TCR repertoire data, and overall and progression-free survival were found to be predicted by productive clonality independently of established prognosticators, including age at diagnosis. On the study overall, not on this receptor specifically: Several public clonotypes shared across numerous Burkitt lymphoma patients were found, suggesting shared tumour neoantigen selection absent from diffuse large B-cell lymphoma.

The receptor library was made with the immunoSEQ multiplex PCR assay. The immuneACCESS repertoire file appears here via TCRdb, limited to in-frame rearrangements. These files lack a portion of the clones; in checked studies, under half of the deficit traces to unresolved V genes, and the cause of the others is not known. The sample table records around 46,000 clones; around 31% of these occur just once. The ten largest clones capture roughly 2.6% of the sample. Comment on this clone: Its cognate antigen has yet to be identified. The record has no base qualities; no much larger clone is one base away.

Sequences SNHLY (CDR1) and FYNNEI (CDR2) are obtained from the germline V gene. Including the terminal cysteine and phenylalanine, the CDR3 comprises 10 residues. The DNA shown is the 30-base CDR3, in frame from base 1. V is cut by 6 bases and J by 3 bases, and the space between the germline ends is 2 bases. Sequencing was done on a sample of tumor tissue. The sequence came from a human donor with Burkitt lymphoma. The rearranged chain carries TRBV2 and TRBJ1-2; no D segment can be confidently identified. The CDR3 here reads CASRDYGYTF. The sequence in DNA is TGTGCCAGCAGGGACTATGGCTACACCTTC.